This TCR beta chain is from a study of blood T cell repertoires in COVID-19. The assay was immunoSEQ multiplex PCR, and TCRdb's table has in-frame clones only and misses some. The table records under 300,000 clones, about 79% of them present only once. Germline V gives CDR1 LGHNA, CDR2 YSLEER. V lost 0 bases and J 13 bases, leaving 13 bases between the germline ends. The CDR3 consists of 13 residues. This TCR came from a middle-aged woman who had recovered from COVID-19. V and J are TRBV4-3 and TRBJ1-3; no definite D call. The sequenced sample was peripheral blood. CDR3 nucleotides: TGCGCCAGCAGCCAAGATTTAAGGAGACTGATATATTTT. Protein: CASSQDLRRLIYF.